Presented here are 21 T cell receptor beta chains from one specimen sequenced in a study of T cell responses to AZD1222 COVID-19 vaccine. Clones were read by immunoSEQ multiplex PCR, and TCRdb kept only the in-frame ones, dropping some. The table lists about 150,000 clones, 85% to 95% of them singletons. The starting material was peripheral blood, obtained on day 0 of AZD1222 vaccination. The source is an adult in good health.

This clone was seen once. The chain carries TRBV4-3 and TRBJ1-1, with TRBD1 identical over 11 bases. The length of the CDR3 is 15 residues. V lost 2 bases to trimming and J lost 5 bases; unmatched junction nucleotides: 4. Germline V gene sequence: CDR1 LGHNA, CDR2 YSLEER. The DNA for the CDR3 is TGCGCCAGCAGCCAACCGGGACAGGGGGTTACTGAAGCTTTCTTT. It yields the protein CASSQPGQGVTEAFF.

V and J are TRBV30 and TRBJ2-7; perhaps TRBD2 as D (6 bases). V was shortened by 2 bases and J by 0 bases, with 14 bases between the two germline ends. CDR1 GTSNPN and CDR2 SVGIG come from the germline V gene (reference sequence). The CDR3 is made up of 15 amino acids. The CDR3 protein is CAWSTPRDFSYEQYF. The CDR3, as DNA: TGTGCCTGGAGTACCCCCCGGGACTTCTCCTACGAGCAGTACTTC.

This rearrangement joins TRBV6-4 to TRBJ2-3, with 12 positions matching TRBD2. Trimming took 8 bases from V and 3 from J; bases not matched to a gene: 6. Germline V lookup: CDR1 MRHNA, CDR2 SNTAGT. This CDR3 has 15 amino acids. The CDR3 here is CASASGTSGTDTQYF. CDR3 bases: TGTGCCAGCGCTTCCGGGACTAGCGGGACAGATACGCAGTATTTT.

The chain couples TRBV6-6 to TRBJ1-6; maybe TRBD1 (5 bases). The germline gives CDR1 MNHNY, CDR2 SVGAGI (reference sequence). V was cut by 8 bases and J by 13 bases, with 21 bases left in between. This CDR3 has 14 residues. The CDR3 protein is CASVPSIQGLPLHF. The CDR3 bases are TGTGCCAGCGTGCCGTCTATCCAGGGACTGCCCCTCCACTTT.

This chain joins TRBV7-9 and TRBJ2-5; 8 nucleotides agree with TRBD2. The germline CDR1 and CDR2 sequences are SEHNR and FQNEAQ (reference sequence). CDR3 size: 15 residues. The junction had 6 bases not matched to a gene; V was cut back by 1 base and J by 5 bases. As DNA, the CDR3 is TGTGCCAGCAGCTTAGAAAGAGCGGGAGCGGAGACCCAGTACTTC. This sequence encodes CASSLERAGAETQYF.

The chain recombines TRBV18 with TRBJ1-1; unclear D gene. This CDR3 comprises 13 residues. V lost 1 base and J 4 bases, leaving 7 bases between the germline ends. Germline V gene data show CDR1 as KGHSH and CDR2 as LQKENI. Here the CDR3 DNA reads TGTGCCAGCTCACCACGGGATGGCACTGAAGCTTTCTTT. Its translation: CASSPRDGTEAFF.

V usage is TRBV5-1 and J usage is TRBJ1-4; TRBD1 aligns across 9 bases. V lost 1 base and J lost 0; bases outside the gene matches: 4. This CDR3 spans 17 amino acids. Germline V gene data show CDR1 as SGHRS and CDR2 as YFSETQ. CDR3 in amino acids: CASSLTGGQATNEKLFF. In DNA form, the CDR3 reads TGCGCCAGCAGCTTGACAGGGGGCCAAGCAACTAATGAAAAACTGTTTTTT.

This clone is a singleton in its sample. The rearrangement joins TRBV7-9 to TRBJ1-5, with 7 bases identical to TRBD1. V gave up 3 bases and J gave up 3 bases; unmatched junction bases: 2. Germline-derived CDR1 and CDR2 are SEHNR and FQNEAQ (reference sequence). The CDR3 sequence is 14 residues long. CDR3 sequence (DNA): TGTGCCAGCAGCTTCGGGACAGCCAATCAGCCCCAGCATTTT. This gives the protein CASSFGTANQPQHF.

V and J are TRBV2 and TRBJ1-1; D possibly corresponds to TRBD1 (5 bases). The V end lost 5 bases, the J end lost 0 bases, and 7 bases lay between the germline ends. This CDR3 is 13 amino acids long. Germline CDR1 and CDR2: SNHLY and FYNNEI. The CDR3 here is CASSQGLNTEAFF. For the CDR3, the DNA is TGTGCCAGCAGTCAGGGATTGAACACTGAAGCTTTCTTT.

This clone came up a few times. The chain recombines TRBV2 with TRBJ2-1; D is perhaps TRBD1 (5 bases). V lost 9 bases and J 4 bases, leaving 13 bases between the germline ends. CDR3 size: 13 residues. Germline V gene data show CDR1 as SNHLY and CDR2 as FYNNEI. In DNA form, the CDR3 reads TGTGCCAGTACTTTACAGGAATACAATGAGCAGTTCTTC. Its protein product is CASTLQEYNEQFF.

The V gene is TRBV4-3, the J gene TRBJ1-1; D gene uncertain. Trimming removed 0 bases from V and 8 bases from J, with 10 bases in between. CDR3 length: 13 amino acids. Germline V lookup: CDR1 LGHNA, CDR2 YSLEER. The CDR3 DNA is TGCGCCAGCAGCCAAGATTTGGTCCGGGAAGCTTTCTTT. Translated, it gives CASSQDLVREAFF.

The rearrangement links TRBV28 to TRBJ2-3; D could derive from TRBD1 or TRBD2 (5 bases each). Germline CDR1 is MDHEN and CDR2 is SYDVKM. The CDR3 contains 16 residues. Trimming removed 3 bases at V and 2 bases at J, with 15 bases between. The CDR3 sequence: CASSLRFGAYTDTQYF. The CDR3 DNA reads as TGTGCCAGCAGTTTGAGGTTCGGGGCGTACACAGATACGCAGTATTTT.

The chain carries TRBV5-6 and TRBJ2-1; no clear D gene. Germline V gene sequence: CDR1 SGHDT, CDR2 YYEEEE. Trimming removed 4 bases from V and 3 bases from J, with 14 bases in between. There are 15 residues in the CDR3. The CDR3 is CASSPPGSVYNEQFF. The CDR3 DNA is TGTGCCAGCAGCCCCCCGGGTTCCGTCTACAATGAGCAGTTCTTC.

The chain recombines TRBV7-3 with TRBJ2-3; D ambiguous. Germline-derived CDR1 and CDR2 are SGHTA and FQGTGA. The CDR3 length is 13 residues. The V and J ends lost 2 bases and 1 base respectively, with 4 bases between them. For the CDR3, the DNA is TGTGCCAGCAGCTTACACCGCACAGATACGCAGTATTTT. This codes for CASSLHRTDTQYF.

This clone was observed once. The CDR3 sequence is CASSEELGGETQYF. In nucleotides, the CDR3 is TGTGCCAGCAGTGAAGAACTGGGTGGGGAGACCCAGTACTTC. The rearrangement joins TRBV2 to TRBJ2-5; no definite D call. CDR3 length: 14 residues. CDR1 and CDR2 (germline): SNHLY, FYNNEI. V was trimmed by 1 base and J by 5 bases, leaving 11 bases between them.

The chain combines TRBV4-1 with TRBJ2-2; 9 bases are shared with TRBD2. The CDR3 spans 18 residues. Germline V gene data show CDR1 as MGHRA and CDR2 as YSYEKL. Trimming at V came to 3 bases and at J to 4 bases, leaving 12 bases not matched to a gene. CDR3 protein: CASSQGLAGSPGTGELFF. In nucleotides, the CDR3 is TGCGCCAGCAGCCAGGGGCTAGCGGGGTCGCCTGGCACCGGGGAGCTGTTTTTT.

Only a few counts were recorded for this clone. The J gene is TRBJ2-5, the V gene TRBV5-6; possible D gene TRBD2, 5 bases. Germline lookup yields CDR1 SGHDT and CDR2 YYEEEE. The CDR3 covers 13 residues. Trimming stripped 0 bases from V and 5 bases from J, with 8 bases between. This chain's CDR3 is CASSLASPETQYF. The CDR3 coding sequence is TGTGCCAGCAGCTTGGCTAGCCCGGAGACCCAGTACTTC.

This rearrangement joins TRBV10-2 to TRBJ1-5; weak D call: TRBD1 (5 bases). The CDR3 is 14 residues long. Trimming left V 5 bases short and J 10 bases short, with 18 bases between. Germline loops: CDR1 WSHSY, CDR2 SAAADI. CDR3 bases: TGCGCCAGCAGTAGAGGGGTTGAAATGGTCCCCCAGCATTTT. This sequence encodes CASSRGVEMVPQHF.

This chain links TRBV6-2 or TRBV6-3 with TRBJ2-7; no definite D call. V lost 0 bases and J lost 4, with 16 bases in between. CDR1 is MNHEY and CDR2 is SVGEGT in the germline V gene. The CDR3 is 16 amino acids. CDR3 DNA sequence: TGTGCCAGCAGTTACTCGTCGGACCAACACCGGTACGAGCAGTACTTC. The encoded protein is CASSYSSDQHRYEQYF.

V usage is TRBV7-8 and J usage is TRBJ2-3; 8 bases fit TRBD1. The CDR3 extends over 16 amino acids. The V gene end was trimmed by 1 base and the J gene end by 4 bases; junction bases not matched to a gene: 7. Germline CDR1 and CDR2: SGHVS and FQNEAQ. The CDR3 DNA reads as TGTGCCAGCAGCTTAGGGGGGACAGGTCGGGCAGATACGCAGTATTTT. Its translation is CASSLGGTGRADTQYF.

This clone was observed once. The chain recombines TRBV6-5 with TRBJ1-1; no definite D call. The CDR3 sequence is 15 residues long. Germline values: CDR1 MNHEY, CDR2 SVGAGI. Trimming left V 6 bases short and J 1 base short, with 15 bases between. The CDR3: CASRILAASNTEAFF. Written as DNA, the CDR3 is TGTGCCAGCAGAATCCTCGCGGCCTCGAACACTGAAGCTTTCTTT.